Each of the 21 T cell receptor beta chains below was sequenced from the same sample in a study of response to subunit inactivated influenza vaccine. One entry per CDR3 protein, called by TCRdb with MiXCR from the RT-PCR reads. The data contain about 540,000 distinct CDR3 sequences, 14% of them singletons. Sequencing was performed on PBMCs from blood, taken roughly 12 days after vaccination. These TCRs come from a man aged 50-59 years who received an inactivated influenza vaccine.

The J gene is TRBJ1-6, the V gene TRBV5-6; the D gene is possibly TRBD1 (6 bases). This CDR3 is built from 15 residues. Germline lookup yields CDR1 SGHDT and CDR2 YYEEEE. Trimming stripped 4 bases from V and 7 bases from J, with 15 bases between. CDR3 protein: CASSRPNRENSPLHF. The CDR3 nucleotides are TGTGCCAGCAGCCGACCCAACAGGGAAAATTCACCCCTCCACTTT.

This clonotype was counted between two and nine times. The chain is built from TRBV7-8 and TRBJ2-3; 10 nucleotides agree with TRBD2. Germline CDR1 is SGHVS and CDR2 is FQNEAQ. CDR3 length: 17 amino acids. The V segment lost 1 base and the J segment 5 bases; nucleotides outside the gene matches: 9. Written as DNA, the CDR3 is TGTGCCAGCAGCTTAGGAGCTAGCGGGAGCGGTCTAGATACGCAGTATTTT. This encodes CASSLGASGSGLDTQYF.

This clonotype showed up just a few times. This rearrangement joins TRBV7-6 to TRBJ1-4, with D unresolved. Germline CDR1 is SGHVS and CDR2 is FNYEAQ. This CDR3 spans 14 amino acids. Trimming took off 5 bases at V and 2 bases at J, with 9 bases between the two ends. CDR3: CASSPGITNEKLFF. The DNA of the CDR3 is TGTGCCAGCAGCCCGGGAATTACTAATGAAAAACTGTTTTTT.

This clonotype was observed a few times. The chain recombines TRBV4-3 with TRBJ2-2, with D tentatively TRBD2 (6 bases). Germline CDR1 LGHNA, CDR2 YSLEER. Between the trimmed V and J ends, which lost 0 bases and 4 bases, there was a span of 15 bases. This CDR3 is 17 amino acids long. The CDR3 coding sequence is TGCGCCAGCAGCCAAGATGGGCGGGAAATAGCCACCGGGGAGCTGTTTTTT. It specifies CASSQDGREIATGELFF.

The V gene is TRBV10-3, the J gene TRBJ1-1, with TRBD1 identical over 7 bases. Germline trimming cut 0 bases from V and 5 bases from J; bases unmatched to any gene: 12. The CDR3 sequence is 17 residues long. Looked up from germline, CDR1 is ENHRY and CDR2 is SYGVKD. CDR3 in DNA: TGTGCCATCAGTGAGTCACTTTTGGCAGGGGGACGGACTGAAGCTTTCTTT. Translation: CAISESLLAGGRTEAFF.

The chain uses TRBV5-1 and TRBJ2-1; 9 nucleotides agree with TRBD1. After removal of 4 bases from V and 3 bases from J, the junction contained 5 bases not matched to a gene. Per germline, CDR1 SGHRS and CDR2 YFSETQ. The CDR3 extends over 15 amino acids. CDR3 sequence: CASSTGTGNYNEQFF. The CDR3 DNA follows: TGCGCCAGCAGCACCGGGACAGGGAACTACAATGAGCAGTTCTTC.

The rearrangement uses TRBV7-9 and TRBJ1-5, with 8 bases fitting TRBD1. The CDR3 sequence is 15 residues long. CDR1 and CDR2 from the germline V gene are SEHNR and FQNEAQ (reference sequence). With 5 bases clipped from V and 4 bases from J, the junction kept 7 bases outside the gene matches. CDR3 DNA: TGTGCCAGCAGCCGAGGACAGGGAGAGAATCAGCCCCAGCATTTT. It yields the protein CASSRGQGENQPQHF.

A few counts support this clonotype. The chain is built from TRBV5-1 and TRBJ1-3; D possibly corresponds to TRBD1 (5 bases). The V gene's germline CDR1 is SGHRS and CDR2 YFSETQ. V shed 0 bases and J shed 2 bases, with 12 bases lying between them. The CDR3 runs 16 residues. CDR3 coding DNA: TGCGCCAGCAGCTTGGTCCCGGGGCCGACTGGAAACACCATATATTTT. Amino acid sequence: CASSLVPGPTGNTIYF.

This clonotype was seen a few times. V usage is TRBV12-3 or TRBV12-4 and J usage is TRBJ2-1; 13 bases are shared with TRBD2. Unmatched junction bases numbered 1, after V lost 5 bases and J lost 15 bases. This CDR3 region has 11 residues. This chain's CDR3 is CASSRTSGRFF. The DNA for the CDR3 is TGTGCCAGCAGTAGGACTAGCGGGAGGTTCTTC.

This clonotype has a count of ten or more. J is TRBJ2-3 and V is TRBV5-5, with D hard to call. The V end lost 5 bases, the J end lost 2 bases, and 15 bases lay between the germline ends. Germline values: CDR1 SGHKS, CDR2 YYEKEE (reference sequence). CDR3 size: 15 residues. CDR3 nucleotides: TGTGCCAGCAGTCAATCGACACGCCACACAGATACGCAGTATTTT. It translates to CASSQSTRHTDTQYF.

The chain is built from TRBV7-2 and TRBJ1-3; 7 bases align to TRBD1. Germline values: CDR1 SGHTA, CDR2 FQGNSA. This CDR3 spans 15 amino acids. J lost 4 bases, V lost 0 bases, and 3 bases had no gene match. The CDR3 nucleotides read TGTGCCAGCAGCTTAGCGACAGGGAAAGGAAACACCATATATTTT. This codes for CASSLATGKGNTIYF.

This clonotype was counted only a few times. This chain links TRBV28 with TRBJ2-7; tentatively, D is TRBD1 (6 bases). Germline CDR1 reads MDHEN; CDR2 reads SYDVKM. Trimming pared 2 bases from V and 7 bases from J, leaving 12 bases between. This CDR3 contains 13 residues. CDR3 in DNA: TGTGCCAGCAGTTTAGGACAGCTTTTAGAGCAGTACTTC. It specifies CASSLGQLLEQYF.

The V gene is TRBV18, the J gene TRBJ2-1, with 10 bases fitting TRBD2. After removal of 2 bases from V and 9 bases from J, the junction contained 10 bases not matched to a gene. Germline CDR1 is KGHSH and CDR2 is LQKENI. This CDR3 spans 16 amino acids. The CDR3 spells CASSPGGLAVDGEQFF. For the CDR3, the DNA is TGTGCCAGCTCACCAGGCGGACTAGCGGTCGACGGTGAGCAGTTCTTC.

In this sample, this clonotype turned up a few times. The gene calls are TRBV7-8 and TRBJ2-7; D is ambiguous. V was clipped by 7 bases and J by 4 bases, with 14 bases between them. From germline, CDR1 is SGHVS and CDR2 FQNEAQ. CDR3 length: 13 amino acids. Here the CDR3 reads CASTPGQKYEQYF. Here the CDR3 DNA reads TGTGCCAGCACCCCAGGCCAGAAATACGAGCAGTACTTC.

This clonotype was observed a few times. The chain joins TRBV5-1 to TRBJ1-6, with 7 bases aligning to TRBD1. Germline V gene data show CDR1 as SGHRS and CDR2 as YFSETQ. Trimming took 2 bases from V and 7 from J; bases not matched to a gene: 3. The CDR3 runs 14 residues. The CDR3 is CASSFTGDNSPLHF. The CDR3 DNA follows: TGCGCCAGCAGCTTCACAGGGGACAATTCACCCCTCCACTTT.

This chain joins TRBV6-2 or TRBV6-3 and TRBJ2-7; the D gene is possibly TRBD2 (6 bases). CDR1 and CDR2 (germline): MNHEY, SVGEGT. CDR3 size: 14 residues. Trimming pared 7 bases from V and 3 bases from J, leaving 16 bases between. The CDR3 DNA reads TGTGCCAGCACTCCAGGCGGAGGGGTCTACGAGCAGTACTTC. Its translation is CASTPGGGVYEQYF.

The CDR3 DNA reads TGTGCCAGCAGCCCCCGACAGATTCAAGAGACCCAGTACTTC. It is translated as CASSPRQIQETQYF. This chain uses TRBV13 with TRBJ2-5, with D perhaps TRBD1 (5 bases). The CDR3 covers 14 residues. Per germline, CDR1 PRHDT and CDR2 FYEKMQ (reference sequence). V was clipped by 5 bases and J by 2 bases, with 12 bases between them.

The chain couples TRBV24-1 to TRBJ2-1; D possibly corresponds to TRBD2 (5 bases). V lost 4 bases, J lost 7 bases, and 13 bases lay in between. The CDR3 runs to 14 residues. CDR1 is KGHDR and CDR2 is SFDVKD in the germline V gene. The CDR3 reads CATSDSGSRNEQFF. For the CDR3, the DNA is TGTGCCACCAGTGACTCGGGGTCTAGAAATGAGCAGTTCTTC.

In DNA, the CDR3 is TGTGCCAGCAGCTTTGGACCCCGCAATCAGCCCCAGCATTTT. It yields the protein CASSFGPRNQPQHF. The gene calls are TRBV7-8 and TRBJ1-5; no clear D gene. V gave up 3 bases and J gave up 2 bases, with 8 bases separating them. The germline gives CDR1 SGHVS, CDR2 FQNEAQ. This CDR3 has 14 residues.

The CDR3 DNA sequence: TGCAGTGCTAGCTCAGGACTAGATCGCGAGCAGTACTTC. Amino acids: CSASSGLDREQYF. V is TRBV20-1 and J is TRBJ2-7, with 7 bases lining up with TRBD2. Trimming cost V 3 bases and J 6 bases; bases outside gene matches: 8. Germline CDR1 DFQATT, CDR2 SNEGSKA (reference sequence). CDR3 length: 13 amino acids.

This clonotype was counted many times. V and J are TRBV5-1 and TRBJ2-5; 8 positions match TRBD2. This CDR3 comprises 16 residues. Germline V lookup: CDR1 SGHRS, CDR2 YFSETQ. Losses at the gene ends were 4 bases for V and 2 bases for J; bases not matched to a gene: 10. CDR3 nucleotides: TGCGCCAGCAGCCCTGGCCTCCGGGAGGGTCAAGAGACCCAGTACTTC. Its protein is CASSPGLREGQETQYF. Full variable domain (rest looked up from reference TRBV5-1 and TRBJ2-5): KAGVTQTPRYLIKTRGQQVTLSCSPISGHRSVSWYQQTPGQGLQFLFEYFSETQRNKGNFPGRFSGRQFSNSRSEMNVSTLELGDSALYLCASSPGLREGQETQYFGPGTRLLVL.